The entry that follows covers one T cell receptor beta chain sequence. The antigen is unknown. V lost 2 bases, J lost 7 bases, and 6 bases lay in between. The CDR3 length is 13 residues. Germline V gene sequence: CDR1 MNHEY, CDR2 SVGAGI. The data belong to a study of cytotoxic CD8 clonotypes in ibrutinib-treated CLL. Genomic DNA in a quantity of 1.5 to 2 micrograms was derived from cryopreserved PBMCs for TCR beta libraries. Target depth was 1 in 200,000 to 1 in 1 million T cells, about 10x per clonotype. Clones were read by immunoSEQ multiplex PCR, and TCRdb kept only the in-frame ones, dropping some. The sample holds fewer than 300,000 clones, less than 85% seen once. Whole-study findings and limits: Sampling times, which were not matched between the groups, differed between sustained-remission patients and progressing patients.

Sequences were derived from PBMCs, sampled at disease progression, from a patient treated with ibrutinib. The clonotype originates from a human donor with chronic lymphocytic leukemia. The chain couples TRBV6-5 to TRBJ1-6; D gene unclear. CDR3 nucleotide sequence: TGTGCCAGCAGTTACGTGGGGAATTCACCCCTCCACTTT. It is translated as CASSYVGNSPLHF.